The clone carrying this TCR beta chain showed up many times. What it binds is not known. Conversion of TCR transcripts into cDNA relied on 5'RACE template switching, which added a universal primer site and UMIs. TCRdb passed the 5' RACE reads through MiXCR, listing each CDR3 protein once. The table has approximately 240,000 distinct CDR3 sequences, approximately 3.6% seen once; the top ten hold 15% to 20%. Trimming took 0 bases from V and 2 from J, leaving 12 bases between them. CDR3 length equals 16 residues. Germline V CDR1 and CDR2: SGDLS, YYNGEE. The data were obtained in a study of T cells after yellow fever vaccination. Study summary: Researchers used SMART-Seq v4 Ultra Low Input to prepare fractions that had low cell numbers.

General study points: From the bulk population, abundant clonotypes could contaminate and appear within FACS-sorted repertoires. Reappearance after the booster was observed for most primary-vaccination clones (roughly 97% CD4, about 90% CD8).

The sequences come from PBMCs, collected 15 days after the yellow fever booster vaccination. This TCR came from a man in his late teens or twenties who received the YFV17D yellow fever vaccine. The chain is built from TRBV9 and TRBJ1-3; D is unresolved. CDR3 nucleotide sequence: TGTGCCAGCAGCGTAGACCCGGACCTGGCTGGAAACACCATATATTTT. This translates into CASSVDPDLAGNTIYF.